The 32 T cell receptor beta chains given below trace back to one sample, sequenced in a study of cytomegalovirus exposure and HLA in healthy donors. PCR amplification relied on 60 Vbeta primers (plus 13 Jbeta primers). Using immunoSEQ multiplex PCR, the repertoire was profiled, and TCRdb retains in-frame clones only, with some absent. The sample includes more than 90,000 clones, roughly 76% seen only once; the top ten take roughly 8.8%. Input material: PBMCs. The receptors come from a human donor in good health.

This chain links TRBV6-1 with TRBJ1-6; TRBD1 agrees at 7 bases. Germline CDR1 is MNHNS and CDR2 is SASEGT. J lost 6 bases, V lost 5 bases, and 7 bases had no gene match. The CDR3 contains 15 residues. The CDR3 DNA follows: TGTGCCAGCAGTCGACAGGGAGCCCTTAATTCACCCCTCCACTTT. This sequence encodes CASSRQGALNSPLHF.

J is TRBJ2-2 and V is TRBV6-5; 7 bases line up with TRBD1. The CDR3 length is 14 residues. Germline lookup yields CDR1 MNHEY and CDR2 SVGAGI. Germline trimming cut 6 bases from V and 7 bases from J; bases unmatched to any gene: 8. CDR3 nucleotides: TGTGCCAGCAGAGAATCAGGGGGAAGCGGGGAGCTGTTTTTT. This gives the protein CASRESGGSGELFF.

This clone was seen only a few times. The chain recombines TRBV19 with TRBJ1-5, with 7 bases that match TRBD1. Germline lookup yields CDR1 LNHDA and CDR2 SQIVND (reference sequence). This CDR3 is 14 amino acids long. The V segment lost 6 bases and the J segment 3 bases; nucleotides outside the gene matches: 5. The CDR3 sequence is CASSGTVDNQPQHF. In DNA form, the CDR3 reads TGTGCCAGTAGCGGGACAGTAGACAATCAGCCCCAGCATTTT.

The rearrangement links TRBV5-8 to TRBJ2-1; the match to TRBD1 covers 10 bases. The germline CDR1 and CDR2 sequences are SGHTS and YDEGEE. Trimming cost V 2 bases and J 4 bases; bases outside gene matches: 3. The CDR3 length is 15 residues. CDR3 protein: CASSFDRGRYNEQFF. The CDR3 nucleotides read TGTGCCAGCAGCTTCGACAGGGGGCGATACAATGAGCAGTTCTTC.

The rearrangement joins TRBV27 to TRBJ2-7, with 8 bases identical to TRBD2. The CDR3 runs to 13 residues. Per germline, CDR1 MNHEY and CDR2 SMNVEV (reference sequence). J lost 6 bases, V lost 7 bases, and 8 bases had no gene match. CDR3 amino acids: CASTRSGGSEQYF. The CDR3 bases are TGTGCCAGCACCCGGAGCGGGGGAAGCGAGCAGTACTTC.

The J gene is TRBJ1-5, the V gene TRBV6-1; D is ambiguous. V was cut by 2 bases and J by 4 bases, with 6 bases left in between. The CDR3 is 13 residues long. The germline CDR1 and CDR2 sequences are MNHNS and SASEGT. For the CDR3, the DNA is TGTGCCAGCAGTGAAAACTTAAATCAGCCCCAGCATTTT. It encodes CASSENLNQPQHF.

This chain connects TRBV5-5 to TRBJ1-6, with TRBD1 matching over 7 bases. The CDR3 has 16 residues. Germline loops: CDR1 SGHKS, CDR2 YYEKEE (reference sequence). The V gene end was trimmed by 5 bases and the J gene end by 3 bases; junction bases not matched to a gene: 8. CDR3 amino acids: CASSRQGAVYNSPLHF. Written as DNA, the CDR3 is TGTGCCAGCAGTCGACAGGGAGCAGTCTATAATTCACCCCTCCACTTT.

The chain uses TRBV19 and TRBJ1-4, with D tentatively TRBD1 (5 bases). The CDR3 is 14 residues long. With 3 bases removed from V and 7 bases from J, the gap between germline ends came to 12 bases. Germline-derived CDR1 and CDR2 are LNHDA and SQIVND (reference sequence). The CDR3 region has the DNA TGTGCCAGTAGTATTTTGAAGGGGTCTGAAAAACTGTTTTTT. Protein product: CASSILKGSEKLFF.

The rearrangement joins TRBV6-6 to TRBJ1-1, with D hard to call. The CDR3 has 11 residues. Deletions cut 7 bases from V and 5 bases from J, with 8 bases between. Germline V gene data show CDR1 as MNHNY and CDR2 as SVGAGI (reference sequence). CDR3 residues: CASMEGTEAFF. In DNA, the CDR3 is TGTGCCAGCATGGAGGGAACTGAAGCTTTCTTT.

This clone was detected ten times or more. V and J are TRBV5-4 and TRBJ1-1; D ambiguous. The CDR3 has 13 residues. The germline V gene encodes CDR1 SGHNT and CDR2 YYREEE (reference sequence). Trimming cost V 4 bases and J 6 bases, with 13 bases left between them. CDR3 amino acids: CASSLNRWSEAFF. The CDR3 bases are TGTGCCAGCAGCCTTAACCGGTGGTCTGAAGCTTTCTTT.

The CDR3 is CASSEGAAGREKLFF. CDR3 nucleotides: TGTGCCAGCAGCGAGGGGGCAGCCGGAAGGGAAAAACTGTTTTTT. The rearrangement joins TRBV2 to TRBJ1-4; 7 positions match TRBD1. The V and J ends lost 6 bases and 8 bases, in that order; junction bases with no gene match: 12. The CDR3 runs to 15 residues. CDR1 is SNHLY and CDR2 is FYNNEI in the germline V gene.

The chain is built from TRBV5-1 and TRBJ2-3, with D maybe TRBD2 (5 bases). V dropped 0 bases and J dropped 2 bases, with 16 bases sitting between them. Germline loops: CDR1 SGHRS, CDR2 YFSETQ. The length of the CDR3 is 17 residues. CDR3 nucleotides: TGCGCCAGCAGCTTGGAGTCGCGAGCGGAGCACACAGATACGCAGTATTTT. This sequence encodes CASSLESRAEHTDTQYF.

The chain carries TRBV5-4 and TRBJ2-4; TRBD1 might be the D (5 bases). The CDR3 extends over 15 amino acids. The V end was cut by 0 bases, the J end by 0 bases, with 7 bases between. Per the germline V gene, CDR1 is SGHNT and CDR2 is YYREEE (reference sequence). The CDR3 loop is CASSLEGRAKNIQYF. The CDR3 DNA reads as TGTGCCAGCAGCTTGGAGGGGCGAGCCAAAAACATTCAGTACTTC.

The chain is built from TRBV5-1 and TRBJ1-1; D unresolved. The CDR3 covers 16 residues. Trimming took off 7 bases at V and 0 bases at J, with 19 bases between the two ends. The germline CDR1 and CDR2 sequences are SGHRS and YFSETQ. The CDR3 here is CASWWGVGSVNTEAFF. The DNA for the CDR3 is TGCGCCAGCTGGTGGGGAGTCGGGTCGGTGAACACTGAAGCTTTCTTT.

V usage is TRBV10-3 and J usage is TRBJ2-1; 11 nucleotides agree with TRBD2. This CDR3 is built from 15 residues. Germline lookup yields CDR1 ENHRY and CDR2 SYGVKD. V shed 6 bases, J shed 6 bases, and the junction held 7 bases outside the gene matches. This CDR3 is CAISFSGREGNEQFF. For the CDR3, the DNA is TGTGCCATCAGCTTTAGCGGGAGGGAGGGCAATGAGCAGTTCTTC.

The chain carries TRBV5-5 and TRBJ1-4, with TRBD1 matching over 7 bases. CDR1 and CDR2 (germline): SGHKS, YYEKEE (reference sequence). This CDR3 is built from 15 residues. J gave up 8 bases and V 4 bases, and 11 bases lay outside the gene matches. The CDR3 sequence is CASSPMTGSLEKLFF. CDR3 DNA: TGTGCCAGCAGCCCGATGACAGGGTCTTTAGAAAAACTGTTTTTT.

The chain links TRBV6-5 to TRBJ1-2; weak D call: TRBD1 (5 bases). V was shortened by 6 bases and J by 4 bases, with 12 bases between the two germline ends. The CDR3 is made up of 13 amino acids. CDR1 MNHEY and CDR2 SVGAGI come from the germline V gene. The CDR3 reads CASSEGGVYGYTF. The CDR3 nucleotides are TGTGCCAGCAGCGAGGGAGGGGTCTATGGCTACACCTTC.

The chain recombines TRBV23-1 with TRBJ2-3; weak D call: TRBD1 (6 bases). TRBV23-1 is treated as an ORF (open reading frame) with a function not yet certain. This CDR3 is 16 amino acids long. The ends were cut back, 6 bases at V and 1 base at J, with 17 bases in the middle. Here the CDR3 DNA reads TGCGCCAGCAGACGGACAGTCCGAGGCGGCACAGATACGCAGTATTTT. This encodes CASRRTVRGGTDTQYF.

V gene TRBV4-3 combines with J gene TRBJ2-1; D not certain. There are 16 residues in the CDR3. Between the trimmed V and J ends, which lost 4 bases and 5 bases, there was a span of 18 bases. Germline-derived CDR1 and CDR2 are LGHNA and YSLEER. CDR3 in amino acids: CASSLGYPAVNNEQFF. Written as DNA, the CDR3 is TGCGCCAGCAGCCTAGGATATCCCGCGGTCAACAATGAGCAGTTCTTC.

The chain employs TRBV2 and TRBJ1-2; 7 bases line up with TRBD1. Germline CDR1 and CDR2: SNHLY and FYNNEI. This CDR3 spans 15 amino acids. With V trimmed by 7 bases and J by 0 bases, 8 bases remained unmatched. The CDR3 region is CASMGQKIANYGYTF. In DNA, the CDR3 is TGTGCCAGCATGGGACAGAAGATAGCTAACTATGGCTACACCTTC. Full variable domain (remainder filled in from reference TRBV2 and TRBJ1-2): EPEVTQTPSHQVTQMGQEVILRCVPISNHLYFYWYRQILGQKVEFLVSFYNNEISEKSEIFDDQFSVERPDGSNFTLKIRSTKLEDSAMYFCASMGQKIANYGYTFGSGTRLTVV.

This chain joins TRBV7-2 and TRBJ2-3; D might be TRBD2 (5 bases). CDR1 is SGHTA, CDR2 FQGNSA, per germline. The CDR3 runs to 15 residues. The V and J ends lost 4 bases and 4 bases respectively, with 15 bases between them. The CDR3 loop is CASSSLRSGADTQYF. CDR3 bases: TGTGCCAGCAGCTCTCTCCGATCCGGGGCAGATACGCAGTATTTT.

To note about this clone: A read error may account for a junction end that differs from germline. The chain joins TRBV5-8 to TRBJ1-4; weak D call: TRBD1 (5 bases). Germline V gene sequence: CDR1 SGHTS, CDR2 YDEGEE. The CDR3 runs to 13 residues. DNA for the CDR3: TGTGCCAGCACCTTGCAGCGGGACGAAAAACTGTTTTTT. Its translation: CASTLQRDEKLFF.

This clone was seen a few times. V and J are TRBV25-1 and TRBJ1-4, with a possible D match to TRBD1 (6 bases). This CDR3 region has 16 residues. Between the trimmed V and J ends, which lost 1 base and 8 bases, there was a span of 17 bases. Germline CDR1 is MGHDK and CDR2 is SYGVNS. Here the CDR3 DNA reads TGTGCCAGCAGTGAATTTCGGGGGGCTAATGGGGAAAAACTGTTTTTT. Its protein product is CASSEFRGANGEKLFF.

The chain carries TRBV6-1 and TRBJ1-2; D is perhaps TRBD1 (5 bases). There are 14 residues in the CDR3. Germline assignment: CDR1 MNHNS and CDR2 SASEGT. Trimming stripped 4 bases from V and 3 bases from J, with 12 bases between. CDR3 DNA: TGTGCCAGCAGTGGACGGGGGTCTTACTATGGCTACACCTTC. Its translation: CASSGRGSYYGYTF.

V usage is TRBV5-6 and J usage is TRBJ1-5; D uncertain. Per germline, CDR1 SGHDT and CDR2 YYEEEE. The CDR3 is 15 amino acids. Trimming shortened V by 3 bases and J by 4 bases, and 14 bases separated the two germline ends. In DNA form, the CDR3 reads TGTGCCAGCAGCTATAAGAGGCAGATAAATCAGCCCCAGCATTTT. Protein sequence: CASSYKRQINQPQHF.

The genes are TRBV7-8 and TRBJ1-1; tentative D call: TRBD1 (6 bases). Germline assignment: CDR1 SGHVS and CDR2 FQNEAQ. The germline V and J ends were trimmed by 5 bases and 1 base, with 11 bases remaining between them. CDR3 length equals 14 residues. CDR3 nucleotide sequence: TGTGCCAGCAGCGCGCCACAGGGGAACACTGAAGCTTTCTTT. Translated: CASSAPQGNTEAFF.

This chain links TRBV9 with TRBJ2-3, with a tentative D call TRBD1 (6 bases). The CDR3 consists of 16 residues. V was clipped by 2 bases and J by 0 bases, with 13 bases between them. CDR1 is SGDLS and CDR2 is YYNGEE in the germline V gene. Written as DNA, the CDR3 is TGTGCCAGCAGCGTGGGGGCGGGTATCAGCACAGATACGCAGTATTTT. It encodes CASSVGAGISTDTQYF.

V usage is TRBV15 and J usage is TRBJ2-3; 8 bases are a match to TRBD2. Germline CDR1 reads LNHNV; CDR2 reads YYDKDF (reference sequence). V lost 3 bases and J lost 1; bases outside the gene matches: 3. The CDR3 runs to 15 residues. CDR3 nucleotide sequence: TGTGCCACCAGCAGGGTCGGGGGGGGCACAGATACGCAGTATTTT. It codes for CATSRVGGGTDTQYF.

The chain links TRBV6-5 to TRBJ1-6; D is ambiguous. Germline-derived CDR1 and CDR2 are MNHEY and SVGAGI. The CDR3 runs 15 residues. The V and J ends lost 6 bases and 0 bases respectively, with 9 bases between them. The CDR3 region is CASSYGGSYNSPLHF. CDR3 DNA: TGTGCCAGCAGCTATGGTGGCTCCTATAATTCACCCCTCCACTTT.

The chain recombines TRBV2 with TRBJ2-1; 7 nucleotides line up with TRBD1. V lost 6 bases to trimming and J lost 10 bases; unmatched junction nucleotides: 9. CDR1 SNHLY and CDR2 FYNNEI come from the germline V gene. The CDR3 runs to 13 residues. The CDR3 protein is CASRTDRVGEQFF. CDR3 sequence (DNA): TGTGCCAGCAGGACCGACAGGGTCGGCGAGCAGTTCTTC. Complete variable domain (other parts from reference TRBV2 and TRBJ2-1): EPEVTQTPSHQVTQMGQEVILRCVPISNHLYFYWYRQILGQKVEFLVSFYNNEISEKSEIFDDQFSVERPDGSNFTLKIRSTKLEDSAMYFCASRTDRVGEQFFGPGTRLTVL.

The chain has TRBV9 and TRBJ1-1; maybe TRBD1 (6 bases). In germline, CDR1 is SGDLS, CDR2 YYNGEE. Trimming took 0 bases from V and 2 from J, leaving 14 bases between them. The CDR3 length is 16 residues. The CDR3: CASSVAPGGLNTEAFF. CDR3 nucleotides: TGTGCCAGCAGCGTAGCCCCCGGGGGGCTTAACACTGAAGCTTTCTTT.

The V and J genes are TRBV2 and TRBJ1-4; perhaps TRBD1 as D (5 bases). Germline V gene data show CDR1 as SNHLY and CDR2 as FYNNEI. The CDR3 contains 15 residues. V was clipped by 5 bases and J by 2 bases, with 12 bases between them. The CDR3 protein is CASSFGHLTNEKLFF. The CDR3 coding sequence is TGTGCCAGCAGTTTCGGACATCTGACTAATGAAAAACTGTTTTTT.